A selection of T cell receptor beta chains follows, all from one sample in a study of blood T cell repertoires in COVID-19. The data were produced by immunoSEQ multiplex PCR, yet TCRdb's version contains in-frame clones alone and is incomplete. The data contain approximately 62,000 clones, 70% to 90% of them singletons. The material sequenced was peripheral blood. The source of these receptors is a man aged 60 to 75 with acute or convalescent COVID-19. CDR3s include the opening cysteine and the closing phenylalanine or tryptophan. The D gene is left open where the match is weak. Not every row has a clone size; where given, it reads once, few, many or a size class.

j_gene | abundance | d_gene | v_gene | CDR3aa | CDR3nt
TRBJ1-1 | NA | NA | TRBV18 | CASSPTDNTEAFF | TGTGCCAGCTCGCCGACAGACAACACTGAAGCTTTCTTT
TRBJ2-7 | NA | TRBD1 | TRBV18 | CASSPQGSGTGFYEQYF | TGTGCCAGCTCACCACAAGGGTCGGGGACAGGCTTCTACGAGCAGTACTTC
TRBJ1-2 | once | NA | TRBV28 | CASTSGEGGYTF | TGTGCCAGCACTTCAGGGGAAGGTGGCTACACCTTC
TRBJ2-1 | NA | NA | TRBV24-1 | CATSDLVDNEQFF | TGTGCCACCAGTGATTTGGTAGACAATGAGCAGTTCTTC
TRBJ2-1 | NA | TRBD2 | TRBV11-3 | CASSPGVAGNNEQFF | TGTGCCAGCAGCCCCGGGGTAGCGGGAAACAATGAGCAGTTCTTC
TRBJ1-2 | NA | TRBD1 | TRBV9 | CASSSNRGSYGYTF | TGTGCCAGCAGCTCCAACAGGGGCAGCTATGGCTACACCTTC
TRBJ2-2 | NA | TRBD2 | TRBV29-1 | CSVRPGGLNTGELFF | TGCAGCGTTCGACCGGGAGGGCTCAACACCGGGGAGCTGTTTTTT
TRBJ2-1 | NA | NA | TRBV27 | CASSLGARYNEQFF | TGTGCCAGCAGTTTGGGGGCCCGATACAATGAGCAGTTCTTC
TRBJ2-5 | NA | NA | TRBV6-2/TRBV6-3 | CASSSRLRVSQETQYF | TGTGCCAGCAGTTCTAGGCTACGGGTCTCCCAAGAGACCCAGTACTTC
TRBJ1-6 | NA | TRBD1 | TRBV5-6 | CASSPRDSNSPLHF | TGTGCCAGCAGCCCGAGGGACAGTAATTCACCCCTCCACTTT
TRBJ1-1 | once | TRBD1 | TRBV2 | CASRGTGRITEAFF | TGTGCCAGCAGAGGGACAGGGAGGATCACTGAAGCTTTCTTT
TRBJ1-5 | NA | NA | TRBV9 | CASSVGQGLNQPQHF | TGTGCCAGCAGCGTAGGGCAGGGCCTCAATCAGCCCCAGCATTTT
TRBJ2-7 | NA | TRBD1 | TRBV7-2 | CASSFPTGSISYEQYF | TGTGCCAGCAGCTTCCCGACAGGGAGTATCTCCTACGAGCAGTACTTC
TRBJ1-2 | once | TRBD1 | TRBV19 | CASSLAGQGLYGYTF | TGTGCCAGTAGCCTCGCGGGACAGGGGTTATATGGCTACACCTTC
TRBJ1-2 | NA | NA | TRBV19 | CASSILAQGDYGYTF | TGTGCCAGTAGTATACTGGCCCAAGGGGACTATGGCTACACCTTC
TRBJ1-1 | NA | NA | TRBV24-1 | CATSDAGITEAFF | TGTGCCACCAGTGATGCGGGGATCACTGAAGCTTTCTTT